The entry that follows covers one T cell receptor beta chain sequence. The use of a sample-barcoded 5' primer and a J-beta primer mix characterized a second PCR of about 7 to 12 cycles. From the 5' RACE reads, TCRdb called clonotypes with MiXCR, one entry per CDR3 protein. The sample shows hundreds of thousands of distinct CDR3 sequences, about 26% of them seen only once. This record comes from a study of blood T cells in healthy people across ages. V gave up 2 bases and J gave up 2 bases, with 11 bases separating them. This CDR3 is 15 amino acids long. CDR1 MDHEN and CDR2 SYDVKM come from the germline V gene. These records were also assigned to another study, of T cells of mothers and their children.

Material for sequencing was blood. The sequence was obtained from a boy aged 10-17 years in good health. V gene TRBV28 combines with J gene TRBJ2-3; D remains unclear. The CDR3 protein is CASSLPSELTDTQYF. The CDR3, as DNA: TGTGCCAGCAGTTTACCTTCGGAACTCACAGATACGCAGTATTTT.